The 11 T cell receptor beta chains in this list originate from one sample, sequenced in a study of blood T cell repertoires in COVID-19. TCRdb keeps only in-frame clones here, not all; method: immunoSEQ multiplex PCR. This sample carries 150,000 to 200,000 clones, around 82% of them seen once, and the ten largest clones take about a sixth. The sequenced sample consisted of PBMCs or T cells enriched from blood (not recorded which). The receptors derive from a woman aged 45-65 years with acute COVID-19.

This chain links TRBV2 with TRBJ1-2, with D perhaps TRBD1 (5 bases). CDR3 length equals 13 residues. The germline V gene has CDR1 SNHLY and CDR2 FYNNEI. The ends were cut back, 5 bases at V and 6 bases at J, with 13 bases in the middle. CDR3 sequence: CASSPGPEDGYTF. The CDR3 DNA reads as TGTGCCAGCAGTCCAGGGCCCGAGGATGGCTACACCTTC.

The CDR3 loop reads CASSLVLAGGDEQFF. CDR3 DNA: TGTGCCAGCAGCTTAGTACTAGCGGGGGGTGATGAGCAGTTCTTC. This chain connects TRBV7-9 to TRBJ2-1; 12 bases match TRBD2. J was trimmed by 8 bases and V by 1 base; bases with no gene match: 3. CDR3 length: 15 amino acids. CDR1 is SEHNR and CDR2 is FQNEAQ in the germline V gene (reference sequence). The complete variable domain, with remaining parts taken from reference TRBV7-9 and TRBJ2-1, reads DTGVSQNPRHKITKRGQNVTFRCDPISEHNRLYWYRQTLGQGPEFLTYFQNEAQLEKSRLLSDRFSAERPKGSFSTLEIQRTEQGDSAMYLCASSLVLAGGDEQFFGPGTRLTVL.

This clone was seen only a few times. V gene TRBV20-1 combines with J gene TRBJ1-4, with D possibly being TRBD1 (5 bases). V lost 3 bases and J 7 bases, leaving 18 bases between the germline ends. This CDR3 has 15 amino acids. CDR1 and CDR2 (germline): DFQATT, SNEGSKA (reference sequence). CDR3 nucleotides: TGCAGTGCTAGTGTGGGGACCCGGCGGGGTGAAAAACTGTTTTTT. Residues: CSASVGTRRGEKLFF.

This chain links TRBV6-2 or TRBV6-3 with TRBJ2-7; TRBD1 matches 9 bases. This CDR3 spans 16 amino acids. The germline CDR1 and CDR2 sequences are MNHEY and SVGEGT. The J segment lost 2 bases and the V segment lost 6 bases, leaving 11 bases of the junction unmatched. The CDR3 nucleotides read TGTGCCAGCAGCCCTAATCCGGGACAGGGAACCTACGAGCAGTACGTC. Translation gives CASSPNPGQGTYEQYV.

In this sample, this clone turned up once. The chain employs TRBV19 and TRBJ2-1; TRBD1 might be the D (5 bases). CDR1 is LNHDA and CDR2 is SQIVND in the germline V gene (reference sequence). This CDR3 region has 15 residues. V lost 6 bases, J lost 0 bases, and 12 bases lay in between. The CDR3 loop reads CASRLTGVSYNEQFF. CDR3 nucleotide sequence: TGTGCCAGTAGATTAACAGGTGTCTCCTACAATGAGCAGTTCTTC.

The chain couples TRBV29-1 to TRBJ2-3, with D possibly matching TRBD1 (5 bases). Germline V gene lookup returns CDR1 SQVTM and CDR2 ANQGSEA. Trimming stripped 7 bases from V and 1 base from J, with 9 bases between. CDR3 length: 12 amino acids. The CDR3 spells CSGVGGTDTQYF. CDR3 sequence (DNA): TGCAGCGGAGTAGGGGGCACAGATACGCAGTATTTT.

The chain links TRBV14 to TRBJ1-4, with TRBD1 as a possible D gene (5 bases). V lost 4 bases and J 8 bases, leaving 8 bases between the germline ends. The CDR3 extends over 12 amino acids. Germline values: CDR1 SGHDN, CDR2 FVKESK. The CDR3, as DNA: TGTGCCAGCAGCCCGCGGGGGGAAAAACTGTTTTTT. This codes for CASSPRGEKLFF.

This clone showed up just a few times. The rearrangement links TRBV7-2 to TRBJ1-5; TRBD1 agrees at 7 bases. This CDR3 spans 14 amino acids. Germline V CDR1 and CDR2: SGHTA, FQGNSA. Unmatched junction bases numbered 3, after V lost 5 bases and J lost 2 bases. CDR3 bases: TGTGCCAGCAGCCTCGACAGGGGCAATCAGCCCCAGCATTTT. Translation gives CASSLDRGNQPQHF. Based on the CDR3 plus reference TRBV7-2 and TRBJ1-5, the full variable domain is GAGVSQSPSNKVTEKGKDVELRCDPISGHTALYWYRQSLGQGLEFLIYFQGNSAPDKSGLPSDRFSAERTGGSVSTLTIQRTQQEDSAVYLCASSLDRGNQPQHFGDGTRLSIL.

This rearrangement joins TRBV29-1 to TRBJ2-2, with TRBD1 matching 9 bases. Trimming removed 6 bases from V and 5 bases from J; junction bases left unmatched: 7. The germline gives CDR1 SQVTM, CDR2 ANQGSEA. The CDR3 totals 14 residues. CDR3 residues: CSVNRGPGTGELFF. CDR3 DNA sequence: TGCAGCGTAAACAGGGGGCCGGGGACCGGGGAGCTGTTTTTT.

This sequence joins TRBV7-6 and TRBJ2-3, with a weak D call TRBD2 (6 bases). V was shortened by 5 bases and J by 10 bases, with 10 bases between the two germline ends. Germline CDR1 and CDR2: SGHVS and FNYEAQ. The CDR3 runs to 11 residues. DNA for the CDR3: TGTGCCAGCAGCCGGGGGATGGCGCAGTATTTT. This translates into CASSRGMAQYF.

V usage is TRBV25-1 and J usage is TRBJ2-2; weak D call: TRBD1 (6 bases). Trimming removed 3 bases at V and 3 bases at J, with 14 bases between. CDR1 and CDR2 (germline): MGHDK, SYGVNS. This CDR3 region has 16 residues. CDR3 in DNA: TGTGCCAGCAGTGACCCGGGACATCGGCACACCGGGGAGCTGTTTTTT. Amino acid sequence: CASSDPGHRHTGELFF.